This record covers a single T cell receptor beta chain. Assay used: immunoSEQ multiplex PCR; TCRdb lists only in-frame clones, some missing. Of about 210,000 clones listed, around four fifths are singletons. These data originate in a study of blood T cell repertoires in COVID-19. Study-level information: Samples representing acute and convalescent COVID-19 were sourced from the United States, Italy and Spain.

The V segment lost 4 bases and the J segment 5 bases; nucleotides outside the gene matches: 18. Germline V gene sequence: CDR1 SGHDN, CDR2 FVKESK. This CDR3 has 18 residues. The sequencing input was peripheral blood. V usage is TRBV14 and J usage is TRBJ2-5, with TRBD2 matching 8 bases. This clonotype was sampled from a woman in her thirties or forties with active or convalescent COVID-19. CDR3 amino acids: CASSPSADGGAVWETQYF. CDR3 bases: TGTGCCAGCAGCCCCTCGGCCGACGGGGGGGCCGTGTGGGAGACCCAGTACTTC.